Listed below are T cell receptor beta chains from one sample, sequenced in a study of graft-versus-host responses after intestinal transplantation. Generated by immunoSEQ multiplex PCR, the TCRdb table keeps only in-frame clones and is missing some. The sample gives 10,000 to 15,000 clones, roughly 93% of which show up once; 4% to 5.5% is in the top ten. The sequenced sample was PBMCs, obtained approximately 960 days after intestinal transplantation. The receptors come from a human patient who received an intestinal transplant, so some T cells may come from the graft donor. The CDR3 runs from the conserved cysteine through the conserved F or W. Fields, in order: D gene, V gene, clone size, J gene, CDR3 protein, CDR3 DNA. D genes are given only for firm matches. The size of a clone is reported for some rows only, either as once, few or many, or as a class for expanded clones.

D gene: NA
V gene: TRBV2
clone size: NA
J gene: TRBJ2-2
CDR3 protein: CASVGGLYTGELFF
CDR3 DNA: TGTGCCAGCGTCGGGGGGCTCTACACCGGGGAGCTGTTTTTT

D gene: NA
V gene: TRBV11-2
clone size: NA
J gene: TRBJ1-3
CDR3 protein: CASSPGDYPSSGNTIYF
CDR3 DNA: TGTGCCAGCAGCCCAGGGGACTATCCGAGCTCTGGAAACACCATATATTTT

D gene: NA
V gene: TRBV6-1
clone size: once
J gene: TRBJ2-7
CDR3 protein: CASRREGEQYF
CDR3 DNA: TGTGCCAGCAGACGAGAGGGCGAGCAGTACTTC

D gene: TRBD2
V gene: TRBV6-5
clone size: NA
J gene: TRBJ2-3
CDR3 protein: CASSEGAGGDTQYF
CDR3 DNA: TGTGCCAGCAGTGAAGGAGCGGGGGGTGATACGCAGTATTTT

D gene: NA
V gene: TRBV5-4
clone size: NA
J gene: TRBJ2-3
CDR3 protein: CASSIGQPAIADTQYF
CDR3 DNA: TGTGCCAGCAGCATAGGACAGCCTGCTATTGCAGATACGCAGTATTTT

D gene: TRBD1
V gene: TRBV11-3
clone size: few
J gene: TRBJ2-7
CDR3 protein: CASSLTGEYEQYF
CDR3 DNA: TGTGCCAGCAGCTTGACAGGGGAGTACGAGCAGTACTTC

D gene: TRBD1
V gene: TRBV6-4
clone size: NA
J gene: TRBJ1-5
CDR3 protein: CASSSTGVGNQPQHF
CDR3 DNA: TGTGCCAGCAGCTCGACAGGGGTAGGGAATCAGCCCCAGCATTTT

D gene: NA
V gene: TRBV29-1
clone size: NA
J gene: TRBJ1-1
CDR3 protein: CSGVRTEAFF
CDR3 DNA: TGCAGCGGGGTGAGGACTGAAGCTTTCTTT

D gene: TRBD2
V gene: TRBV7-2
clone size: NA
J gene: TRBJ2-7
CDR3 protein: CASSYLAGRSYEQYF
CDR3 DNA: TGTGCCAGCAGCTACCTAGCGGGGCGTTCCTACGAGCAGTACTTC

D gene: NA
V gene: TRBV7-2
clone size: NA
J gene: TRBJ1-5
CDR3 protein: CASSAPGGNQPQHF
CDR3 DNA: TGTGCCAGCAGCGCCCCAGGGGGCAATCAGCCCCAGCATTTT

D gene: NA
V gene: TRBV10-3
clone size: NA
J gene: TRBJ1-2
CDR3 protein: CAISVQGNLKYGYTF
CDR3 DNA: TGTGCCATCTCGGTACAGGGAAACTTAAAATATGGCTACACCTTC

D gene: TRBD1
V gene: TRBV11-1
clone size: NA
J gene: TRBJ2-7
CDR3 protein: CASSLAGGINEQYF
CDR3 DNA: TGTGCCAGCAGCTTAGCAGGGGGCATCAACGAGCAGTACTTC

D gene: NA
V gene: TRBV5-1
clone size: NA
J gene: TRBJ2-1
CDR3 protein: CASSLAGGRFNEQFF
CDR3 DNA: TGCGCCAGCAGCTTGGCGGGGGGCCGTTTTAATGAGCAGTTCTTC

D gene: NA
V gene: TRBV27
clone size: NA
J gene: TRBJ2-7
CDR3 protein: CASSLYRAPLEQYF
CDR3 DNA: TGTGCCAGCAGCCTCTACAGGGCGCCTCTGGAGCAGTACTTC

D gene: TRBD1
V gene: TRBV7-3
clone size: NA
J gene: TRBJ1-3
CDR3 protein: CASSSDRGNTIYF
CDR3 DNA: TGTGCCAGCAGCTCTGACAGGGGTAACACCATATATTTT

D gene: NA
V gene: TRBV5-1
clone size: NA
J gene: TRBJ1-1
CDR3 protein: CASSLLGPGSPEAFF
CDR3 DNA: TGCGCCAGCAGCTTGTTGGGTCCGGGGAGCCCTGAAGCTTTCTTT

D gene: NA
V gene: TRBV7-1
clone size: NA
J gene: TRBJ1-2
CDR3 protein: CASSLGGSYGYTF
CDR3 DNA: TGTGCCAGCAGCTTAGGCGGCAGCTATGGCTACACCTTC

D gene: NA
V gene: TRBV5-1
clone size: NA
J gene: TRBJ2-3
CDR3 protein: CASSPGTVTDTQYF
CDR3 DNA: TGCGCCAGCAGCCCGGGAACCGTCACAGATACGCAGTATTTT

D gene: NA
V gene: TRBV6-5
clone size: few
J gene: TRBJ1-3
CDR3 protein: CASSYSLGNTIYF
CDR3 DNA: TGTGCCAGCAGTTATAGCCTTGGAAACACCATATATTTT

D gene: NA
V gene: TRBV18
clone size: NA
J gene: TRBJ2-7
CDR3 protein: CASSHGAYEQYF
CDR3 DNA: TGTGCCAGCTCCCATGGGGCCTACGAGCAGTACTTC

D gene: NA
V gene: TRBV6-6
clone size: NA
J gene: TRBJ1-6
CDR3 protein: CASSYSGRDVSPPHF
CDR3 DNA: TGTGCCAGCAGTTACTCCGGCAGGGATGTTTCACCCCCCCACTTT

D gene: NA
V gene: TRBV2
clone size: NA
J gene: TRBJ2-5
CDR3 protein: CASSEVQAGETQYF
CDR3 DNA: TGTGCCAGCAGTGAGGTCCAGGCAGGAGAGACCCAGTACTTC

D gene: NA
V gene: TRBV9
clone size: NA
J gene: TRBJ2-7
CDR3 protein: CASSVGGGNPTYEQYF
CDR3 DNA: TGTGCCAGCAGCGTAGGCGGAGGGAACCCAACCTACGAGCAGTACTTC

D gene: TRBD1
V gene: TRBV4-1
clone size: NA
J gene: TRBJ1-1
CDR3 protein: CASSQDARARQGNTEAFF
CDR3 DNA: TGCGCCAGCAGCCAAGATGCGAGGGCCCGACAGGGGAACACTGAAGCTTTCTTT

D gene: NA
V gene: TRBV19
clone size: NA
J gene: TRBJ2-3
CDR3 protein: CASSMRGATRTDTQYF
CDR3 DNA: TGTGCCAGTAGTATGAGGGGCGCGACCCGCACAGATACGCAGTATTTT

D gene: TRBD1
V gene: TRBV6-5
clone size: NA
J gene: TRBJ1-1
CDR3 protein: CASSPQTGSLARAFF
CDR3 DNA: TGTGCCAGCAGCCCACAGACAGGGTCGCTAGCCCGGGCTTTCTTT

D gene: NA
V gene: TRBV9
clone size: NA
J gene: TRBJ2-7
CDR3 protein: CASSVGGSTGYEQYF
CDR3 DNA: TGTGCCAGCAGCGTAGGTGGGTCTACAGGCTACGAGCAGTACTTC

D gene: NA
V gene: TRBV9
clone size: NA
J gene: TRBJ2-3
CDR3 protein: CASSAEGGADTQYF
CDR3 DNA: TGTGCCAGCAGCGCGGAGGGTGGCGCAGATACGCAGTATTTT

D gene: TRBD1
V gene: TRBV7-2
clone size: NA
J gene: TRBJ1-4
CDR3 protein: CASSKPSGGGEKLFF
CDR3 DNA: TGTGCCAGCAGCAAGCCTTCAGGGGGAGGTGAAAAACTGTTTTTT

D gene: NA
V gene: TRBV6-1
clone size: NA
J gene: TRBJ2-3
CDR3 protein: CASLDGSSTDTQYF
CDR3 DNA: TGTGCCAGCCTGGACGGGTCTAGCACAGATACGCAGTATTTT

D gene: NA
V gene: TRBV2
clone size: NA
J gene: TRBJ1-2
CDR3 protein: CAGRGDRSNYGYTF
CDR3 DNA: TGTGCCGGGCGGGGAGATCGATCTAACTATGGCTACACCTTC

D gene: TRBD1
V gene: TRBV11-3
clone size: NA
J gene: TRBJ2-1
CDR3 protein: CASSLGQWNEQFF
CDR3 DNA: TGTGCCAGCAGCTTGGGACAGTGGAATGAGCAGTTCTTC

D gene: NA
V gene: TRBV7-8
clone size: NA
J gene: TRBJ1-4
CDR3 protein: CASSFPPLGKLFF
CDR3 DNA: TGTGCCAGCAGCTTCCCCCCTCTGGGGAAACTGTTTTTT

D gene: TRBD2
V gene: TRBV2
clone size: NA
J gene: TRBJ2-1
CDR3 protein: CASTTSGGASDEQFF
CDR3 DNA: TGTGCCAGCACCACTAGCGGGGGGGCCTCAGATGAGCAGTTCTTC